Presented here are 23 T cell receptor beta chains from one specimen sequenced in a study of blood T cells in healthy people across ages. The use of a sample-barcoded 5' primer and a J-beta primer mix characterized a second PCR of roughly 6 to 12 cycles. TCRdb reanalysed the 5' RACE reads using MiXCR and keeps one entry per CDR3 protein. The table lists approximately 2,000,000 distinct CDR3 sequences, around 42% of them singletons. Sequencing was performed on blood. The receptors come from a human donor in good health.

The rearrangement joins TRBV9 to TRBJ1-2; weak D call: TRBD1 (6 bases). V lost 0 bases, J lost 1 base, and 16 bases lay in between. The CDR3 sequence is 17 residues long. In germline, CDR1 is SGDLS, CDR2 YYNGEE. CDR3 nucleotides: TGTGCCAGCAGCGTAGCCCCGGGGGGCGCGGATAACTATGGCTACACCTTC. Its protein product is CASSVAPGGADNYGYTF.

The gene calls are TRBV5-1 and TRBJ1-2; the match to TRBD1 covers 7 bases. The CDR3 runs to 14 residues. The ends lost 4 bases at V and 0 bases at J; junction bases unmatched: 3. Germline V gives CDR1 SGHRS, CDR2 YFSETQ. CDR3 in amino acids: CASSRGQTNYGYTF. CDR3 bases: TGCGCCAGCAGCCGGGGACAGACTAACTATGGCTACACCTTC. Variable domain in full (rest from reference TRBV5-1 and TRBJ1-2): KAGVTQTPRYLIKTRGQQVTLSCSPISGHRSVSWYQQTPGQGLQFLFEYFSETQRNKGNFPGRFSGRQFSNSRSEMNVSTLELGDSALYLCASSRGQTNYGYTFGSGTRLTVV.

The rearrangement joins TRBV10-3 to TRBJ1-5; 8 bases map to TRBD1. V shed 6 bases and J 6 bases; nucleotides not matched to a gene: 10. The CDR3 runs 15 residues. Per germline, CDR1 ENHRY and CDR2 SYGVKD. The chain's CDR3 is CAISALGQGSQPQHF. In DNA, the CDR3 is TGTGCCATCAGCGCCCTAGGACAGGGAAGTCAGCCCCAGCATTTT.

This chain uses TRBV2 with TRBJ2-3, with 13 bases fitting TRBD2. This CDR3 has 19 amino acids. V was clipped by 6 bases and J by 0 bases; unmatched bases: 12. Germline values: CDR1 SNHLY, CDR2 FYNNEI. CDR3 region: CASSPGTSGAPGSTDTQYF. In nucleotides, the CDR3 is TGTGCCAGCAGCCCTGGGACTAGCGGGGCCCCTGGCAGCACAGATACGCAGTATTTT.

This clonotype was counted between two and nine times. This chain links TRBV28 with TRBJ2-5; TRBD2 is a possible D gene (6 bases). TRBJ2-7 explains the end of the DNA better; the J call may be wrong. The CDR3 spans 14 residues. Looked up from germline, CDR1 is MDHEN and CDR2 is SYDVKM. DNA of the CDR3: TGTGCCAGCAGTTTATTTCGGGGGAGATACGAGCAGTACTTC. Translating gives CASSLFRGRYEQYF.

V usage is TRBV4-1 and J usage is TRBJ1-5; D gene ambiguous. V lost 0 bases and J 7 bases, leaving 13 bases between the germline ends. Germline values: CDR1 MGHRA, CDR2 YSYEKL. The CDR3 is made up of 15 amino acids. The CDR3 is CASSQDWFGLQPQHF. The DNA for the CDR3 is TGCGCCAGCAGCCAAGACTGGTTTGGGCTCCAGCCCCAGCATTTT.

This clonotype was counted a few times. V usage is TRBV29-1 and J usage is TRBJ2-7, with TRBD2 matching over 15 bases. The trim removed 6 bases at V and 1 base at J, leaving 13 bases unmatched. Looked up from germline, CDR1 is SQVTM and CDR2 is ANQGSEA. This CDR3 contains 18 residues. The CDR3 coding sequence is TGCAGCGTCAAGGGACTAGCGGGGGGCCGCCAGAGTTCCTACGAGCAGTACTTC. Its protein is CSVKGLAGGRQSSYEQYF.

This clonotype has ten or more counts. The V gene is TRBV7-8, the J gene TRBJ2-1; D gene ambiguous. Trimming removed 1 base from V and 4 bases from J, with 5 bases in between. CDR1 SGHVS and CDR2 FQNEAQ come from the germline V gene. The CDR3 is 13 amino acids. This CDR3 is CASSLGNYNEQFF. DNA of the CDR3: TGTGCCAGCAGCTTAGGTAATTACAATGAGCAGTTCTTC. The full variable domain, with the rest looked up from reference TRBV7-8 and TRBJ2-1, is GAGVSQSPRYKVAKRGQDVALRCDPISGHVSLFWYQQALGQGPEFLTYFQNEAQLDKSGLPSDRFFAERPEGSVSTLKIQRTQQEDSAVYLCASSLGNYNEQFFGPGTRLTVL.

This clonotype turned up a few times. The CDR3 loop is CSVEGQGQPGYTF. The DNA for the CDR3 is TGCAGCGTTGAGGGACAGGGCCAACCTGGCTACACCTTC. The chain links TRBV29-1 to TRBJ1-2, with TRBD1 identical over 9 bases. V trimming: 3 bases; J trimming: 7 bases; junction bases outside the gene matches: 6. Germline CDR1 SQVTM, CDR2 ANQGSEA. The CDR3 totals 13 residues.

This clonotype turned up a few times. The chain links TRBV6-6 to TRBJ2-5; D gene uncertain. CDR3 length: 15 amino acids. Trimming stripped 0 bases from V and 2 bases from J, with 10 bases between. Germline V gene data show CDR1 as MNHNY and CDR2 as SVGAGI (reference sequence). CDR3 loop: CASSYSRALQETQYF. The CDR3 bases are TGTGCCAGCAGTTACTCAAGGGCGCTACAAGAGACCCAGTACTTC.

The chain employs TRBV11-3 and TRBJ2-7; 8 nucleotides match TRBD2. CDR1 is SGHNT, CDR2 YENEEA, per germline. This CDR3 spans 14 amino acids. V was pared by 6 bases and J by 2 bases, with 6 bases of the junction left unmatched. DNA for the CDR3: TGTGCCAGCAGGGAAACGGGGGGGACCTACGAGCAGTACTTC. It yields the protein CASRETGGTYEQYF.

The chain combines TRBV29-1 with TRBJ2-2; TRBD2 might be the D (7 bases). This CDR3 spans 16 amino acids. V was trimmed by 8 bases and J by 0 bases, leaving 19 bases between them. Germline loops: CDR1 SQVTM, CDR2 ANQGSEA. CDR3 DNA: TGCAGCCCCTTTTCGGGGGGCCACACGAACACCGGGGAGCTGTTTTTT. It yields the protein CSPFSGGHTNTGELFF.

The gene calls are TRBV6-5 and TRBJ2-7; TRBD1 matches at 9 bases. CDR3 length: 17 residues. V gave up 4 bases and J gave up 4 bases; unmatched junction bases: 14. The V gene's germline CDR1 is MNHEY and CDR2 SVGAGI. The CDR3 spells CASSFTPQRTGEYEQYF. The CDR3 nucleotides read TGTGCCAGCAGTTTTACCCCTCAACGGACAGGGGAGTACGAGCAGTACTTC.

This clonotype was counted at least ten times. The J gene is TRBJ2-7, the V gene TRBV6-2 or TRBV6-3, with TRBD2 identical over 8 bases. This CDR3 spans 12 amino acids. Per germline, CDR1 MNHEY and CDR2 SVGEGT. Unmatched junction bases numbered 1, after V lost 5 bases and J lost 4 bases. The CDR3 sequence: CASSRLAYEQYF. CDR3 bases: TGTGCCAGCAGTAGACTAGCGTACGAGCAGTACTTC.

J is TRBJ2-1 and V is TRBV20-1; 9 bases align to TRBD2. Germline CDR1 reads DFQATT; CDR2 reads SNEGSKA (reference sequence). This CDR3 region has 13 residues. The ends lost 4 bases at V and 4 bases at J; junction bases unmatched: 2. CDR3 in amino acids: CSAITSGYNEQFF. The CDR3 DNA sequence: TGCAGTGCTATAACTAGCGGGTACAATGAGCAGTTCTTC.

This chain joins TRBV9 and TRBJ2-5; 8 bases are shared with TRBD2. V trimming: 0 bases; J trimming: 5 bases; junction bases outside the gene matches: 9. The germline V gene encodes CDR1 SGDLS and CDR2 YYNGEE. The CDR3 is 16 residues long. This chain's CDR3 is CASSVGAGVYVETQYF. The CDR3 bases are TGTGCCAGCAGCGTAGGAGCGGGGGTTTACGTCGAGACCCAGTACTTC.

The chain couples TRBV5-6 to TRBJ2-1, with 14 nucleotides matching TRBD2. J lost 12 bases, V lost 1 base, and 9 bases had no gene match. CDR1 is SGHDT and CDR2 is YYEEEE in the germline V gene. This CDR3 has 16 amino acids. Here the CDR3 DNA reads TGTGCCAGCAGCTTGTCCGGGACTAGCGGGGGTAAAGGGCAGTTCTTC. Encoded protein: CASSLSGTSGGKGQFF.

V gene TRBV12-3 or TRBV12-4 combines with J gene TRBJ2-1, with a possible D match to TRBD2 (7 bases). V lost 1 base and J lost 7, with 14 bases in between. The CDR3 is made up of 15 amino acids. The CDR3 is CASSLGGGALNEQFF. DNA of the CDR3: TGTGCCAGCAGTTTAGGTGGGGGGGCTTTAAATGAGCAGTTCTTC.

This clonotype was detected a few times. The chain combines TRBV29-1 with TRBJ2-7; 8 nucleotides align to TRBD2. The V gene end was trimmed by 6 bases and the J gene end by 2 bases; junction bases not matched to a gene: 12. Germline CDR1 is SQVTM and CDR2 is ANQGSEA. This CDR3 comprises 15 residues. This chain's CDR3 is CSVLAGSPLTYEQYF. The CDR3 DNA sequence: TGCAGCGTCTTAGCGGGGTCCCCCCTCACCTACGAGCAGTACTTC.

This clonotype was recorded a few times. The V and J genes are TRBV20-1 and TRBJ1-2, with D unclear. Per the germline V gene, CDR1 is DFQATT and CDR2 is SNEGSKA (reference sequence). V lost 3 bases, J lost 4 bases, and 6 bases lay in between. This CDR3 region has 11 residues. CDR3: CSASTVYGYTF. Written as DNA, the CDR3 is TGCAGTGCTAGTACCGTCTATGGCTACACCTTC.

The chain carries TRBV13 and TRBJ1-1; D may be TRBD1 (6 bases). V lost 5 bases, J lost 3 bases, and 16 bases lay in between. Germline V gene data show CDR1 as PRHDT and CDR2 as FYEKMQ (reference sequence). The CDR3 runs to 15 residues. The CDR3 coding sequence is TGTGCCAGCAGCAATACAGGGTTGGTAGACACTGAAGCTTTCTTT. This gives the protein CASSNTGLVDTEAFF.

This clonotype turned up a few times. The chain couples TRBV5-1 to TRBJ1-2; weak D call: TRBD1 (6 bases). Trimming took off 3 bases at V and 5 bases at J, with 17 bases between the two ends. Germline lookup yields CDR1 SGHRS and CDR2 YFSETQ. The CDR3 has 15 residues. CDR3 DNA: TGCGCCAGCAGCTCCGGGGCGGGGGCTAGATATGGCTACACCTTC. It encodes CASSSGAGARYGYTF.

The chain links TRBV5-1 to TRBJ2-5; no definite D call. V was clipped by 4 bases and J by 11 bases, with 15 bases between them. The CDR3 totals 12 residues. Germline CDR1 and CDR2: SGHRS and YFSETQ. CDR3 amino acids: CASSTAALNQYF. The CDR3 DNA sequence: TGCGCCAGCAGCACCGCAGCCTTAAATCAGTACTTC.